In its sample, the clone carrying this T cell receptor beta chain was seen a few times. Its antigen is unknown. Germline CDR1 and CDR2: SEHNR and FQNEAQ (reference sequence). V was pared by 1 base and J by 4 bases, with 3 bases of the junction left unmatched. The CDR3 contains 15 residues. The authors reverse transcribed all of the isolated RNA, so sequencing captured expressed TCRB transcripts. Repertoires were generated with immunoSEQ multiplex PCR, while TCRdb's copy carries only in-frame clones and drops some. Here the sample spans nearly 700,000 clones, under 15% being singletons. This sample was included in a study of beta chain features in type 1 diabetes. Looking at the study overall: Over all samples combined, about 99,000,000 sorted cells were examined. Study results and caveats: Relative to healthy donors, patients appeared to have naive, central memory and Treg TCRB repertoires that were more similar. People with Type 1 diabetes carried modestly yet significantly shorter TCRB CDR3s in all four CD4+ subsets.

The specimen sequenced was naive CD4+ T cells from blood. The sequence was collected from a man aged 18 to 29 with type 1 diabetes. The chain combines TRBV7-9 with TRBJ1-5; 8 bases fit TRBD1. In DNA, the CDR3 is TGTGCCAGCAGCTTAGACGGACAGGGAAATCAGCCCCAGCATTTT. Translated: CASSLDGQGNQPQHF.